Below, 8 T cell receptor beta chains from the same sample are listed, as sequenced in a study of cytomegalovirus exposure and HLA in healthy donors. The protocol was immunoSEQ multiplex PCR, while the TCRdb copy is restricted to in-frame clones and leaves out a portion. The sample includes over 200,000 clones, about nine tenths of them seen just once. The specimen was PBMCs. The receptors derive from a woman aged 18-35 years in good health and CMV-seropositive.

J is TRBJ1-1 and V is TRBV28; 8 bases map to TRBD1. V was clipped by 6 bases and J by 4 bases; unmatched bases: 10. CDR1 MDHEN and CDR2 SYDVKM come from the germline V gene. The CDR3 has 15 residues. CDR3 residues: CASSPRQGTSTEAFF. For the CDR3, the DNA is TGTGCCAGCAGCCCTCGACAGGGGACGAGCACTGAAGCTTTCTTT. Complete variable domain (other parts from reference TRBV28 and TRBJ1-1): DVKVTQSSRYLVKRTGEKVFLECVQDMDHENMFWYRQDPGLGLRLIYFSYDVKMKEKGDIPEGYSVSREKKERFSLILESASTNQTSMYLCASSPRQGTSTEAFFGQGTRLTVV.

This chain links TRBV27 with TRBJ1-4, with D perhaps TRBD1 (5 bases). Trimming stripped 5 bases from V and 3 bases from J, with 13 bases between. The CDR3 has 15 residues. Germline V lookup: CDR1 MNHEY, CDR2 SMNVEV (reference sequence). The CDR3 DNA reads TGTGCCAGCAGTGTGATGTACAGGTCTAATGAAAAACTGTTTTTT. Translating it yields CASSVMYRSNEKLFF.

The chain joins TRBV4-1 to TRBJ2-3; D unresolved. Germline lookup yields CDR1 MGHRA and CDR2 YSYEKL. The V and J ends lost 1 base and 6 bases respectively, with 17 bases between them. The CDR3 has 16 amino acids. The CDR3 loop is CASSQGQGALGDTQYF. The CDR3 DNA sequence: TGCGCCAGCAGCCAAGGGCAAGGAGCACTGGGTGATACGCAGTATTTT.

The CDR3 region has the DNA TGTGCCACGACTAGCGGGGGGTTAGATACGCAGTATTTT. Amino acids: CATTSGGLDTQYF. The V call is TRBV2, the J call TRBJ2-3; 13 bases agree with TRBD2. With V trimmed by 10 bases and J by 5 bases, 3 bases remained unmatched. This CDR3 region has 13 residues. Germline assignment: CDR1 SNHLY and CDR2 FYNNEI.

The chain combines TRBV7-9 with TRBJ2-2; a weak D match, TRBD2 (5 bases). The CDR3 runs 15 residues. CDR1 is SEHNR, CDR2 FQNEAQ, per germline (reference sequence). Trimming took off 0 bases at V and 0 bases at J, with 5 bases between the two ends. The CDR3 region is CASSLASANTGELFF. In nucleotides, the CDR3 is TGTGCCAGCAGCTTAGCTAGCGCGAACACCGGGGAGCTGTTTTTT.

V gene TRBV16 combines with J gene TRBJ2-1, with unresolved D. Trimming shortened V by 2 bases and J by 5 bases, and 13 bases separated the two germline ends. This CDR3 spans 15 amino acids. Germline CDR1 is KGHSY and CDR2 is FQNENV. CDR3: CASSQPGIYNNEQFF. CDR3 bases: TGTGCCAGCAGCCAACCGGGTATCTACAACAATGAGCAGTTCTTC.

A few counts support this clone. The gene calls are TRBV29-1 and TRBJ1-1; D unresolved. CDR1 and CDR2 (germline): SQVTM, ANQGSEA. The CDR3 has 14 amino acids. V lost 6 bases and J lost 1, with 15 bases in between. This chain's CDR3 is CSVQLPGSNTEAFF. CDR3 bases: TGCAGCGTCCAACTCCCGGGATCGAACACTGAAGCTTTCTTT.

This clone was seen a few times. The rearrangement joins TRBV4-1 to TRBJ2-1; D possibly corresponds to TRBD1 (5 bases). CDR3 length equals 15 residues. The germline V gene encodes CDR1 MGHRA and CDR2 YSYEKL. V was clipped by 1 base and J by 6 bases, with 13 bases between them. The CDR3 DNA is TGCGCCAGCAGCCAAGGTCCAGTAAGGGGCAATGAGCAGTTCTTC. Its translation: CASSQGPVRGNEQFF.